This T cell receptor beta chain came from a study of OX40 agonist ivuxolimab in advanced cancers. Background on the study: Every patient in dose escalation had hepatocellular carcinoma, melanoma, renal cell or head and neck cancer.

As regards this clone: Its antigen is as yet unknown.

V was clipped by 7 bases and J by 7 bases, with 20 bases between them. Germline V gives CDR1 LNHDA, CDR2 SQIVND (reference sequence). The CDR3 contains 15 residues. Study findings and constraints: On average, a greater number of expanded clones characterised CD8+ T cells relative to CD4+. Among patients with partial responses at 0.1-3.0 mg/kg, clonal expansion was among the lowest.

Here immunoSEQ multiplex PCR was the method, and the copy in TCRdb shows in-frame clones only, minus some. The sample comprises about 130,000 clones, about nine tenths of which are singletons, and 0.95% to 1.4% rests with the top ten. Autoimmune disease history or systemic immunosuppression led to patient exclusion. V gene TRBV19 combines with J gene TRBJ1-5; D remains unclear. The sample consisted of CD4+ or CD8+ T cells sorted from blood, taken in a trial of the OX40 agonist ivuxolimab. The TCR originated in an adult with an advanced solid tumor such as melanoma, head and neck, liver or kidney cancer. CDR3 in DNA: TGTGCCAGTAACCCCCCCGGAGGTTGGGAGCAGCCCCAGCATTTT. Protein: CASNPPGGWEQPQHF.